The 5 T cell receptor beta chains in this list originate from one sample, sequenced in a study of monozygotic twins with inflammatory bowel disease. TCRdb re-called the 5' RACE reads, yielding one record per CDR3 amino acid sequence without DNA. The sample shows some 300,000 distinct CDR3 sequences, and over 5.5% sits with its ten largest clones. Sequenced sample: blood. The receptor set was obtained from a human donor with ulcerative colitis or Crohn's disease, or a healthy co-twin of an affected twin (not recorded which).

V and J are TRBV5-1 and TRBJ2-3; absent DNA, TCRdb's TRBD2 call cannot be checked. The germline V gene has CDR1 SGHRS and CDR2 YFSETQ. The CDR3 has 15 amino acids. Here the CDR3 reads CASKGLAGGPDTQYF.

The chain is built from TRBV20-1 and TRBJ1-3; TCRdb's D gene call, TRBD1, goes unchecked for lack of DNA. CDR1 is DFQATT and CDR2 is SNEGSKA in the germline V gene (reference sequence). This CDR3 is built from 11 residues. The CDR3 region is CSAKGGNTIYF.

The CDR3 loop is CSANGGLTDTQYF. The chain recombines TRBV20-1 with TRBJ2-3; TCRdb returns TRBD1, unconfirmable since there is no DNA. Germline V CDR1 and CDR2: DFQATT, SNEGSKA (reference sequence). The CDR3 has 13 residues.

The rearrangement uses TRBV3-1 and TRBJ2-7; TCRdb indicates TRBD2, and absent DNA this call remains unverified. This CDR3 is built from 16 residues. Germline-derived CDR1 and CDR2 are LGHDT and YNNKEL (reference sequence). CDR3 amino acids: CASSQDNQAEVYEQYF.

This rearrangement joins TRBV5-1 to TRBJ2-3; the D call from TCRdb, TRBD1, cannot be confirmed without DNA. CDR1 is SGHRS, CDR2 YFSETQ, per germline. The CDR3 has 15 residues. The CDR3 reads CASMVSGRDTDTQYF.